This T cell receptor (beta chain) was captured in a study of blood T cell repertoires in COVID-19. Method: immunoSEQ multiplex PCR; TCRdb's copy keeps in-frame clones and lacks some. The sample consists of roughly 120,000 clones, 82% of them appearing once. The sequence was obtained from a man in his 70s with active or convalescent COVID-19. Material for sequencing was peripheral blood.

CDR3 DNA: TGTGCCATCAGTCGAGGTGGGGATACGCAGTATTTT. It yields the protein CAISRGGDTQYF. The V call is TRBV10-3, the J call TRBJ2-3; no clear D gene. The germline V gene has CDR1 ENHRY and CDR2 SYGVKD. Trimming removed 5 bases at V and 6 bases at J, with 9 bases between. The length of the CDR3 is 12 residues.